The rows below give T cell receptor beta chains drawn from one sample of a study of T cell responses to AZD1222 COVID-19 vaccine. Sequenced by immunoSEQ multiplex PCR; TCRdb stores in-frame clones only, minus some. The repertoire consists of under 200,000 clones, with over 90% occurring once and the leading ten covering around 4%. Sample: peripheral blood, taken on day 0 of AZD1222 vaccination. The receptors were sampled from an adult in good health. CDR3s include the opening cysteine and the closing phenylalanine or tryptophan. Fields, in order: V gene, CDR3 length, D gene, clone size, J gene, CDR3 DNA, CDR3 protein. D genes are given only for firm matches. Clone size, where shown, is once, few, many, or a class for clones that have expanded.

TRBV15,13,.,.,TRBJ2-2,TGTGCCACCTTGAAGGTGGGGGAGGGGGAGCTGTTTTTT,CATLKVGEGELFF
TRBV10-3,15,TRBD2,.,TRBJ2-1,TGTGCCATCAGTGAAGGACTAGCGGGGACCAATGAGCAGTTCTTC,CAISEGLAGTNEQFF
TRBV27,15,.,.,TRBJ1-6,TGTGCCAGCACTCTCCTAAACGCCTATAATTCACCCCTCCACTTT,CASTLLNAYNSPLHF
TRBV5-4,14,TRBD1,.,TRBJ2-7,TGTGCCAGCAGCGACGCCAGGGGGCCCTACGAGCAGTACTTC,CASSDARGPYEQYF
TRBV7-8,12,.,once,TRBJ1-2,TGTGCCAGCAGCTTAGTGGACGAGGGCTACACCTTC,CASSLVDEGYTF
TRBV10-1,14,.,once,TRBJ2-1,TGCGCCAGCAGTGATGAGAGCTCCTACAATGAGCAGTTCTTC,CASSDESSYNEQFF
TRBV7-2,11,.,.,TRBJ1-1,TGTGCCAGCAGCTCTTATACTGAAGCTTTCTTT,CASSSYTEAFF
TRBV21-1,16,.,.,TRBJ2-3,TGTGCCAGCAGCAAAGAGGGGACAGGGGTGACAGATACGCAGTATTTT,CASSKEGTGVTDTQYF
TRBV23-1,14,.,few,TRBJ2-4,TGCGCCCAACCAGCTCTCCTAGCCAAAAACATTCAGTACTTC,CAQPALLAKNIQYF
TRBV5-6,14,.,.,TRBJ1-6,TGTGCCAGCAGCTCCGGAACCTATAATTCACCCCTCCACTTT,CASSSGTYNSPLHF
TRBV6-5,15,.,.,TRBJ2-3,TGTGCCAGCAGCGTCTCCGGGCCCCTCACAGATACGCAGTATTTT,CASSVSGPLTDTQYF
TRBV7-8,14,TRBD1,.,TRBJ1-5,TGTGCCAGCAGCTCCGAGACAGGGGATCAGCCCCAGCATTTT,CASSSETGDQPQHF
TRBV5-4,14,.,.,TRBJ2-1,TGTGCCAGCAGCTTTCAGGCACCCTGGGATGAGCAGTTCTTC,CASSFQAPWDEQFF
TRBV9,13,.,.,TRBJ1-5,TGTGCCAGCAGCGTACGTGCCGATCAGCCCCAGCATTTT,CASSVRADQPQHF
TRBV10-1,13,TRBD1,.,TRBJ1-1,TGCGCCAGCAGTCAGACAGGGTATACTGAAGCTTTCTTT,CASSQTGYTEAFF
TRBV10-2,16,.,.,TRBJ2-1,TGCGCCAGCGCCCGGCGAGGGGGAGTATCCTACAATGAGCAGTTCTTC,CASARRGGVSYNEQFF
TRBV6-6,12,.,.,TRBJ2-7,TGTGCCAGCAGTGGGGACAACTACGAGCAGTACTTC,CASSGDNYEQYF
TRBV6-1,16,.,.,TRBJ2-7,TGTGCCAGCAGTGATTTCACTGATTGGACACACTACGAGCAGTACTTC,CASSDFTDWTHYEQYF
TRBV5-3,16,.,.,TRBJ1-3,TGTGCCTGCCTCGTAGAAACAGGCTGCTCTGGAAACACCATATATTTT,CACLVETGCSGNTIYF
TRBV3-1/TRBV3-2,17,TRBD2,.,TRBJ2-2,TGTGCCAGCAGCCATTTTAGCGGGGGGGTTAACACCGGGGAGCTGTTTTTT,CASSHFSGGVNTGELFF
TRBV7-8,15,.,once,TRBJ1-1,TGTGCCAGCAGCCCATACAGGGAAGTGAAAACTGAAGCTTTCTTT,CASSPYREVKTEAFF
TRBV5-1,15,TRBD1,.,TRBJ2-5,TGCGCCAGCAGCGTATGGGGACAGCACCAAGAGACCCAGTACTTC,CASSVWGQHQETQYF
TRBV19,15,TRBD1,.,TRBJ1-2,TGTGCCAGTAGTGCGACAGGGACTCGACTTCTAGTTTACACCTTC,CASSATGTRLLVYTF
TRBV7-8,14,TRBD1,.,TRBJ2-5,TGTGCCAGCAGATTTAACAGGGGGCAAGAGACCCAGTACTTC,CASRFNRGQETQYF
TRBV2,13,.,.,TRBJ1-1,TGTGCCAGCAGTGAAGGGATGAACACTGAAGCTTTCTTT,CASSEGMNTEAFF
TRBV11-2,13,.,.,TRBJ1-1,TGTGCCAGCAGCGCCGGAGGGGGCACTGAAGCTTTCTTT,CASSAGGGTEAFF
TRBV3-1/TRBV3-2,16,TRBD1,.,TRBJ1-2,TGTGCCAGCAGGGGGACAGGGGGCGTCGGTGGGTATGGCTACACCTTC,CASRGTGGVGGYGYTF
TRBV29-1,12,.,.,TRBJ2-2,TGCATGGTCGGGTATGGAGCCGGGGAGCTGTTTTTT,CMVGYGAGELFF
TRBV7-9,14,.,.,TRBJ2-5,TGTGCCAGCAGTTCCGGACCCACTAGAGAGACCCAGTACTTC,CASSSGPTRETQYF
TRBV3-1/TRBV3-2,15,.,.,TRBJ1-5,TGTGCCAGCAGCCAAGATTCGGCAGGGGATCAGCCCCAGCATTTT,CASSQDSAGDQPQHF
TRBV6-5,14,TRBD2,.,TRBJ2-5,TGTGCCAGCAGTTACAGCGGGAGGATAGAGACCCAGTACTTC,CASSYSGRIETQYF
TRBV18,16,.,.,TRBJ2-7,TGTGCCAGCTCACCACCGGGCGCGGGAAATGGCTACGAGCAGTACTTC,CASSPPGAGNGYEQYF
TRBV2,16,TRBD1,.,TRBJ1-5,TGTGCCAGCAGCCGGACAGGGCCTAATAGCAATCAGCCCCAGCATTTT,CASSRTGPNSNQPQHF
TRBV19,14,TRBD1,.,TRBJ2-2,TGTGCCAGTGGACAGGGGACGGTTACCGGGGAGCTGTTTTTT,CASGQGTVTGELFF
TRBV18,16,.,.,TRBJ1-6,TGTGCCAGCTCACCGTCAACAGGGTCTATAGGTTCACCCCTCCACTTT,CASSPSTGSIGSPLHF
TRBV7-9,15,TRBD1,once,TRBJ2-2,TGTGCCAGCAGCTATCGGACAGGGGGTACCGGGGAGCTGTTTTTT,CASSYRTGGTGELFF